This T cell receptor beta chain appears in the sequencing data of a study of T cell responses to AZD1222 COVID-19 vaccine. Clones were sequenced by immunoSEQ multiplex PCR, and TCRdb holds only the in-frame ones, with some missing. The data contain approximately 71,000 clones, 88% of them seen just once; the ten biggest clones take up under 8.5%. For this clone: The target antigen is unknown.

Study-wide points: Clonal diversity was possibly underestimated; the donors were predominantly white British and more often female.

The CDR3 totals 12 residues. V was trimmed by 1 base and J by 7 bases, leaving 4 bases between them. The TCR was taken from an adult in good health. The chain links TRBV12-3 or TRBV12-4 to TRBJ2-2, with unresolved D. The material was peripheral blood, obtained on day 0 of AZD1222 vaccination. CDR3 coding DNA: TGTGCCAGCAGTTTAGGAGTCGGGGAGCTGTTTTTT. This sequence encodes CASSLGVGELFF.